Presented here are 32 T cell receptor beta chains from one specimen sequenced in a study of T cells in Graves' hyperthyroidism and ophthalmopathy. TCR beta CDR3 regions were amplified from RNA. Initially, a first-round RT-PCR of the TCR CDR3 employed the HTBI primer set. TCRdb re-called the multiplex PCR reads through MiXCR, storing one row per CDR3 protein. The data hold about 840,000 distinct CDR3 sequences, with 38% observed a single time. Sequencing was performed on blood. The receptor source for this set is a man between 18 and 35 years old with Graves' hyperthyroidism.

The rearrangement joins TRBV10-3 to TRBJ2-5; 7 nucleotides line up with TRBD1. Germline loops: CDR1 ENHRY, CDR2 SYGVKD. The CDR3 totals 17 residues. J was trimmed by 9 bases and V by 0 bases; bases with no gene match: 16. DNA of the CDR3: TGTGCCATCAGTGAGTCGACGGCAGGGGGTCGGAATCAGCCCCAGTACTTC. It codes for CAISESTAGGRNQPQYF.

This clonotype was detected ten times or more. The chain carries TRBV20-1 and TRBJ1-2, with D possibly matching TRBD1 (6 bases). In germline, CDR1 is DFQATT, CDR2 SNEGSKA (reference sequence). This CDR3 is 12 amino acids long. The V end lost 6 bases, the J end lost 4 bases, and 12 bases lay between the germline ends. The CDR3 protein is CSATQGSYGYTF. In DNA, the CDR3 is TGCAGTGCCACACAGGGTTCCTATGGCTACACCTTC.

Ten or more counts support this clonotype. V and J are TRBV19 and TRBJ1-5; perhaps TRBD1 as D (5 bases). The germline gives CDR1 LNHDA, CDR2 SQIVND (reference sequence). The CDR3 has 14 residues. Between the trimmed V and J ends, which lost 5 bases and 11 bases, there was a span of 19 bases. CDR3 loop: CASSSGTGSLAQHF. The CDR3 coding sequence is TGTGCCAGTAGTTCCGGGACTGGATCCTTGGCCCAGCATTTT.

Comment on this clonotype: A read error may produce the germline difference seen at one junction end. The rearrangement uses TRBV11-2 and TRBJ2-6, with 11 bases identical to TRBD1. The CDR3 is 18 residues long. Per germline, CDR1 SGHAT and CDR2 FQNNGV. This CDR3 reads CASSQWTGGLPGANVLTF. The CDR3 DNA follows: TGCGCCAGCAGCCAATGGACAGGGGGCCTTCCTGGGGCCAACGTCCTGACTTTC.

The rearrangement uses TRBV29-1 and TRBJ1-1; 7 bases are a match to TRBD1. Germline V gives CDR1 SQVTM, CDR2 ANQGSEA. The CDR3 contains 14 residues. The junction had 7 bases not matched to a gene; V was cut back by 5 bases and J by 1 base. The chain's CDR3 is CSVWRQGQNTEAFF. The CDR3 DNA sequence: TGCAGCGTTTGGCGACAGGGACAGAACACTGAAGCTTTCTTT.

In its sample, this clonotype was seen many times. The chain uses TRBV20-1 and TRBJ2-5, with unresolved D. V was shortened by 2 bases and J by 5 bases, with 6 bases between the two germline ends. Germline V gives CDR1 DFQATT, CDR2 SNEGSKA (reference sequence). The CDR3 totals 11 residues. This CDR3 is CSARPGETQYF. The DNA for the CDR3 is TGCAGTGCTAGACCCGGGGAGACCCAGTACTTC.

This clonotype was seen many times. The rearrangement uses TRBV7-9 and TRBJ1-1; D possibly corresponds to TRBD1 (6 bases). The V end was cut by 7 bases, the J end by 3 bases, with 15 bases between. Germline V gene data show CDR1 as SEHNR and CDR2 as FQNEAQ (reference sequence). The CDR3 loop spans 14 amino acids. CDR3 protein: CASTGRRGHTEAFF. CDR3 sequence (DNA): TGTGCCAGCACCGGACGACGGGGGCACACTGAAGCTTTCTTT.

This clonotype has a count of ten or more. The rearrangement uses TRBV9 and TRBJ1-3; D gene uncertain. The CDR3 runs to 14 residues. Germline CDR1 reads SGDLS; CDR2 reads YYNGEE. The V end lost 5 bases, the J end lost 0 bases, and 9 bases lay between the germline ends. The DNA for the CDR3 is TGTGCCAGCAGTGCCCTTAACTCTGGAAACACCATATATTTT. Its protein is CASSALNSGNTIYF. Variable domain in full (rest from reference TRBV9 and TRBJ1-3): DSGVTQTPKHLITATGQRVTLRCSPRSGDLSVYWYQQSLDQGLQFLIQYYNGEERAKGNILERFSAQQFPDLHSELNLSSLELGDSALYFCASSALNSGNTIYFGEGSWLTVV.

The chain combines TRBV7-2 with TRBJ2-7; a possible D gene is TRBD2 (5 bases). CDR3 size: 13 residues. V was shortened by 4 bases and J by 6 bases, with 13 bases between the two germline ends. Germline-derived CDR1 and CDR2 are SGHTA and FQGNSA. The CDR3 protein is CASSSAPAGEQYF. In DNA form, the CDR3 reads TGTGCCAGCAGCTCAGCCCCCGCGGGCGAGCAGTACTTC.

The chain employs TRBV6-5 and TRBJ1-6; maybe TRBD1 (5 bases). Germline V gene lookup returns CDR1 MNHEY and CDR2 SVGAGI. Trimming left V 6 bases short and J 6 bases short, with 12 bases between. The CDR3 spans 14 residues. The CDR3 coding sequence is TGTGCCAGCAGAACTGAGGGGCGTAATTCACCCCTCCACTTT. It yields the protein CASRTEGRNSPLHF.

This clonotype occurred a few times. The rearrangement uses TRBV5-4 and TRBJ2-5; 8 nucleotides align to TRBD2. The trim removed 4 bases at V and 4 bases at J, leaving 9 bases unmatched. The CDR3 runs 15 residues. Germline CDR1 and CDR2: SGHNT and YYREEE (reference sequence). CDR3 protein: CASSLVSGRGETQYF. Written as DNA, the CDR3 is TGTGCCAGCAGCCTAGTCAGCGGGAGAGGAGAGACCCAGTACTTC.

This chain connects TRBV2 to TRBJ2-7, with D perhaps matching TRBD1 (6 bases). Matching the DNA end better, TRBJ2-1 makes the J call doubtful. The CDR3 is made up of 14 amino acids. CDR1 and CDR2 from the germline V gene are SNHLY and FYNNEI. This CDR3 is CASSPRDTYNEQFF. The CDR3 nucleotides are TGTGCCAGCAGTCCTCGGGACACCTACAATGAGCAGTTCTTC.

This clonotype was detected many times. The chain employs TRBV20-1 and TRBJ1-6; D is ambiguous. The CDR3 totals 14 residues. Germline V gene lookup returns CDR1 DFQATT and CDR2 SNEGSKA (reference sequence). V lost 0 bases, J lost 9 bases, and 12 bases lay in between. The CDR3 coding sequence is TGCAGTGCTAGAGATTCCCCTGTCGGTTCACCCCTCCACTTT. It is translated as CSARDSPVGSPLHF.

This clonotype was counted many times. This CDR3 is CASSPNLQNGYTF. In DNA, the CDR3 is TGCGCCAGCAGCCCCAACTTACAGAATGGCTACACCTTC. The V gene is TRBV4-1, the J gene TRBJ1-2; the D is unclear. V dropped 4 bases and J dropped 6 bases, with 12 bases sitting between them. CDR3 length equals 13 residues. From germline, CDR1 is MGHRA and CDR2 YSYEKL.

This clonotype was recorded a few times. The chain combines TRBV7-2 with TRBJ2-7; D is perhaps TRBD1 or TRBD2 (5 bases each). The CDR3 runs 15 residues. Trimming pared 1 base from V and 5 bases from J, leaving 15 bases between. From germline, CDR1 is SGHTA and CDR2 FQGNSA. CDR3 bases: TGTGCCAGCAGCTTAGTTCGGACACCCGGGGACGAGCAGTACTTC. Translated, it gives CASSLVRTPGDEQYF.

This clonotype showed up many times. The chain combines TRBV7-9 with TRBJ1-3; TRBD1 matches at 9 bases. Germline CDR1 reads SEHNR; CDR2 reads FQNEAQ (reference sequence). The CDR3 is made up of 15 amino acids. V lost 2 bases to trimming and J lost 4 bases; unmatched junction nucleotides: 3. The CDR3 region is CASSLRGQGGNTIYF. The CDR3 bases are TGTGCCAGCAGCTTAAGGGGACAGGGCGGAAACACCATATATTTT.

This chain connects TRBV3-1 to TRBJ2-7; 10 nucleotides align to TRBD1. The germline V gene has CDR1 LGHDT and CDR2 YNNKEL (reference sequence). The CDR3 is made up of 14 amino acids. The V gene end was trimmed by 4 bases and the J gene end by 6 bases; junction bases not matched to a gene: 6. The CDR3 is CASSPGTGEREQYF. CDR3 in DNA: TGTGCCAGCAGCCCAGGGACAGGGGAACGCGAGCAGTACTTC.

The J gene is TRBJ1-5, the V gene TRBV15; D not certain. Germline-derived CDR1 and CDR2 are LNHNV and YYDKDF (reference sequence). Trimming took off 5 bases at V and 6 bases at J, with 11 bases between the two ends. CDR3 size: 13 residues. The CDR3 coding sequence is TGTGCCACCAGCGGACTGCGGCTTCAGCCCCAGCATTTT. Translating it yields CATSGLRLQPQHF.

A note on this clonotype: The germline gene is not matched at one end of the junction; a read error may be the cause. The chain combines TRBV19 with TRBJ2-5; D uncertain. The germline CDR1 and CDR2 sequences are LNHDA and SQIVND (reference sequence). The CDR3 length is 13 residues. CDR3 loop: CASSAGRQGTQYF. CDR3 bases: TGTGCCAGTAGCGCCGGCCGACAAGGGACCCAGTACTTC.

This chain uses TRBV29-1 with TRBJ1-2, with D hard to call. The V gene's germline CDR1 is SQVTM and CDR2 ANQGSEA. This CDR3 spans 11 amino acids. V was pared by 7 bases and J by 6 bases, with 12 bases between. In DNA, the CDR3 is TGCAGCGGCCTGGAGGGTGATGGCTACACCTTC. It translates to CSGLEGDGYTF.

This clonotype appeared many times. J is TRBJ1-3 and V is TRBV25-1, with no clear D. This CDR3 spans 16 amino acids. The V end lost 5 bases, the J end lost 4 bases, and 18 bases lay between the germline ends. The V gene's germline CDR1 is MGHDK and CDR2 SYGVNS. CDR3 amino acids: CASSTDRIEDGNTIYF. For the CDR3, the DNA is TGTGCCAGCAGTACCGACCGGATTGAGGACGGAAACACCATATATTTT. The full variable domain, its missing parts supplied by reference TRBV25-1 and TRBJ1-3, is EADIYQTPRYLVIGTGKKITLECSQTMGHDKMYWYQQDPGMELHLIHYSYGVNSTEKGDLSSESTVSRIRTEHFPLTLESARPSHTSQYLCASSTDRIEDGNTIYFGEGSWLTVV.

This clonotype has just a few counts. This chain uses TRBV6-6 with TRBJ2-7; D is ambiguous. The germline V and J ends were trimmed by 0 bases and 5 bases, with 8 bases remaining between them. CDR3 size: 13 residues. CDR1 is MNHNY and CDR2 is SVGAGI in the germline V gene (reference sequence). The CDR3 coding sequence is TGTGCCAGCAGTTACTCGTTCGACAACGAGCAGTACTTC. Amino acids: CASSYSFDNEQYF.

This sequence joins TRBV2 and TRBJ2-3; 9 nucleotides align to TRBD1. The CDR3 runs 14 residues. Germline CDR1 SNHLY, CDR2 FYNNEI. The V gene end was trimmed by 6 bases and the J gene end by 1 base; junction bases not matched to a gene: 2. The CDR3 region has the DNA TGTGCCAGCAGGCGGGACAGGGGCACAGATACGCAGTATTTT. It codes for CASRRDRGTDTQYF.

The table lists this clonotype with many counts. The rearrangement links TRBV7-2 to TRBJ1-1, with unresolved D. Per the germline V gene, CDR1 is SGHTA and CDR2 is FQGNSA. The CDR3 consists of 13 residues. Trimming stripped 2 bases from V and 5 bases from J, with 9 bases between. The DNA of the CDR3 is TGTGCCAGCAGCTTATCCCTCACAACTGAAGCTTTCTTT. Encoded protein: CASSLSLTTEAFF.

The chain joins TRBV6-5 to TRBJ1-2, with TRBD1 matching 7 bases. The CDR3 covers 14 residues. Germline loops: CDR1 MNHEY, CDR2 SVGAGI. V lost 2 bases to trimming and J lost 2 bases; unmatched junction nucleotides: 2. The CDR3 reads CASSYRGRNYGYTF. As DNA, the CDR3 is TGTGCCAGCAGTTACAGGGGGCGGAACTATGGCTACACCTTC.

The CDR3 region is CSARGTGADRAYEQYF. Written as DNA, the CDR3 is TGCAGTGCTAGAGGGACCGGGGCCGATCGGGCCTACGAGCAGTACTTC. The V and J genes are TRBV20-1 and TRBJ2-7, with D perhaps TRBD1 or TRBD2 (5 bases each). V shed 1 base and J shed 2 bases, with 18 bases lying between them. The CDR3 is made up of 16 amino acids. The V gene's germline CDR1 is DFQATT and CDR2 SNEGSKA (reference sequence).

The rearrangement joins TRBV20-1 to TRBJ2-5; D is perhaps TRBD1 (6 bases). This CDR3 is built from 14 residues. Germline values: CDR1 DFQATT, CDR2 SNEGSKA (reference sequence). Trimming pared 6 bases from V and 5 bases from J, leaving 19 bases between. CDR3 loop: CSAGRAGVEETQYF. For the CDR3, the DNA is TGCAGTGCCGGCCGGGCAGGGGTGGAGGAGACCCAGTACTTC.

This clonotype was seen only once. This rearrangement joins TRBV9 to TRBJ1-3; TRBD1 is a possible D gene (6 bases). Trimming left V 4 bases short and J 2 bases short, with 13 bases between. This CDR3 has 15 amino acids. Germline values: CDR1 SGDLS, CDR2 YYNGEE. CDR3: CASSLRQATGNTIYF. The CDR3 region has the DNA TGTGCCAGCAGCTTAAGACAGGCCACTGGAAACACCATATATTTT.

Comments on this clonotype: Relative to the germline gene, one junction end is altered; a read error may explain this. The J gene is TRBJ2-5, the V gene TRBV7-2; TRBD1 aligns across 9 bases. The CDR3 has 13 amino acids. The V gene's germline CDR1 is SGHTA and CDR2 FQGNSA. CDR3 in amino acids: CASRPGQGKTQHF. The CDR3 DNA reads TGTGCCAGCAGGCCGGGACAGGGCAAGACCCAGCACTTC.

The J gene is TRBJ2-6, the V gene TRBV7-8; D possibly corresponds to TRBD1 (5 bases). CDR3 size: 15 residues. Trimming shortened V by 1 base and J by 11 bases, and 15 bases separated the two germline ends. Germline-derived CDR1 and CDR2 are SGHVS and FQNEAQ. In DNA, the CDR3 is TGTGCCAGCAGCTTAGGGACACACCCCGCCTACGTCCTGACTTTC. Encoded protein: CASSLGTHPAYVLTF.

This clonotype was counted ten times or more. V and J are TRBV7-2 and TRBJ1-3; D may be TRBD1 (5 bases). The germline V gene encodes CDR1 SGHTA and CDR2 FQGNSA. This CDR3 has 17 residues. The ends were cut back, 0 bases at V and 0 bases at J, with 12 bases in the middle. The CDR3 sequence is CASSLAGTPSSGNTIYF. The CDR3, as DNA: TGTGCCAGCAGCTTAGCGGGGACGCCAAGCTCTGGAAACACCATATATTTT.

This clonotype appeared many times. The CDR3 DNA reads TGTGCCAGCAGCTTAGCGGGCAATCAGAACACTGAAGCTTTCTTT. This translates into CASSLAGNQNTEAFF. V usage is TRBV7-9 and J usage is TRBJ1-1, with D unclear. Germline CDR1 SEHNR, CDR2 FQNEAQ (reference sequence). The CDR3 consists of 15 residues. Trimming took 0 bases from V and 1 from J, leaving 9 bases between them. Full variable domain (missing parts from reference TRBV7-9 and TRBJ1-1): DTGVSQNPRHKITKRGQNVTFRCDPISEHNRLYWYRQTLGQGPEFLTYFQNEAQLEKSRLLSDRFSAERPKGSFSTLEIQRTEQGDSAMYLCASSLAGNQNTEAFFGQGTRLTVV.